A single sample gave rise to the 8 T cell receptor beta chains below, sequenced in a study of cytomegalovirus exposure and HLA in healthy donors. The PCR had 60 Vbeta and 13 Jbeta primers. Assay used: immunoSEQ multiplex PCR; TCRdb lists only in-frame clones, some missing. This table has about 180,000 clones, 80% appearing once. Material: PBMCs. These receptors came from a woman between 50 and 59 years old in good health and CMV-seropositive.

The V call is TRBV6-1, the J call TRBJ2-1, with D unclear. V lost 1 base and J 4 bases, leaving 11 bases between the germline ends. Germline lookup yields CDR1 MNHNS and CDR2 SASEGT. The CDR3 has 15 amino acids. The CDR3 spells CASSEEVTQYNEQFF. The CDR3 DNA reads TGTGCCAGCAGTGAAGAGGTGACACAGTACAATGAGCAGTTCTTC.

The J gene is TRBJ2-2, the V gene TRBV7-9; a possible D gene is TRBD2 (5 bases). This CDR3 comprises 12 residues. The germline gives CDR1 SEHNR, CDR2 FQNEAQ (reference sequence). CDR3 nucleotide sequence: TGTGGGGTACGGACTGTTACCGGGGAGCTGTTTTTT. Protein sequence: CGVRTVTGELFF.

The chain has TRBV28 and TRBJ2-6; D is undetermined. Germline V CDR1 and CDR2: MDHEN, SYDVKM. V was cut by 5 bases and J by 9 bases, with 8 bases left in between. CDR3 length: 12 residues. The CDR3: CASSLEYNVLTF. DNA of the CDR3: TGTGCCAGCAGTCTCGAGTACAACGTCCTGACTTTC.

The genes are TRBV10-3 and TRBJ1-2; D remains unclear. The V end was cut by 6 bases, the J end by 5 bases, with 22 bases between. The germline CDR1 and CDR2 sequences are ENHRY and SYGVKD. The CDR3 contains 16 residues. This chain's CDR3 is CAIRAGSGGVGYGYTF. The CDR3 nucleotides are TGTGCCATCAGGGCCGGCTCAGGCGGGGTGGGGTATGGCTACACCTTC.

The gene calls are TRBV5-4 and TRBJ1-1, with 8 nucleotides matching TRBD1. In germline, CDR1 is SGHNT, CDR2 YYREEE (reference sequence). The CDR3 is 15 amino acids. The ends lost 4 bases at V and 0 bases at J; junction bases unmatched: 5. CDR3 bases: TGTGCCAGCAGCCCAGGACAGGGATTGAACACTGAAGCTTTCTTT. Protein product: CASSPGQGLNTEAFF.

The chain is built from TRBV6-5 and TRBJ2-2, with 7 bases matching TRBD2. V lost 2 bases to trimming and J lost 3 bases; unmatched junction nucleotides: 6. This CDR3 is 16 amino acids long. Looked up from germline, CDR1 is MNHEY and CDR2 is SVGAGI. The DNA for the CDR3 is TGTGCCAGCAGTTACGAGTCGGGAGGATACACCGGGGAGCTGTTTTTT. Its translation: CASSYESGGYTGELFF.

The gene calls are TRBV27 and TRBJ1-1, with D perhaps TRBD1 (5 bases). The germline CDR1 and CDR2 sequences are MNHEY and SMNVEV (reference sequence). CDR3 size: 13 residues. Deletions cut 7 bases from V and 0 bases from J, with 9 bases between. CDR3 region: CASNKGMNTEAFF. DNA of the CDR3: TGTGCCAGCAATAAGGGGATGAACACTGAAGCTTTCTTT.

The chain is built from TRBV7-3 and TRBJ1-2, with D possibly being TRBD1 (5 bases). The CDR3 length is 13 residues. CDR1 is SGHTA, CDR2 FQGTGA, per germline. V lost 0 bases to trimming and J lost 8 bases, with 10 bases between them. The CDR3 protein is CASSLTQGVGYTF. The CDR3, as DNA: TGTGCCAGCAGCTTAACGCAAGGGGTGGGCTACACCTTC.